Below are 32 T cell receptor beta chains sequenced from a single sample in a study of T cells in Graves' hyperthyroidism and ophthalmopathy. There were TCR beta CDR3 regions amplified from RNA transcripts. The study used the HTBI primer set for a first-round RT-PCR of the TCR CDR3. TCRdb redid the calling of the multiplex PCR reads with MiXCR, one entry per CDR3 protein. The table records 350,000 to 400,000 distinct CDR3 sequences, over 15% of them present only once. Source material: blood. These receptors all come from a woman between 18 and 29 years old with Graves' hyperthyroidism.

This clonotype has a single count. Given a much more abundant clone one base away, this may be a read error. The conserved phenylalanine or tryptophan is not found at the CDR3 terminus, so this likely reflects a read error. DNA for the CDR3: TGTGCCACATCGGAGGTTGATTACACTGAAGCTTTCGTT. This encodes CATSEVDYTEAFV. The chain is built from TRBV18 and TRBJ1-1; D gene unclear. CDR3 length: 13 residues. Germline values: CDR1 KGHSH, CDR2 LQKENI. Trimming took off 10 bases at V and 3 bases at J, with 15 bases between the two ends.

Ten or more counts support this clonotype. The chain links TRBV6-1 to TRBJ2-7, with D hard to call. Germline values: CDR1 MNHNS, CDR2 SASEGT. The CDR3 is 12 amino acids. Between the trimmed V and J ends, which lost 0 bases and 6 bases, there was a span of 6 bases. The DNA of the CDR3 is TGTGCCAGCAGTGAAGCCGGGTCCGAGCAGTACTTC. Its protein product is CASSEAGSEQYF.

Sample share makes this clonotype medium-sized. The chain links TRBV10-3 to TRBJ1-1; TRBD1 aligns across 8 bases. CDR1 is ENHRY and CDR2 is SYGVKD in the germline V gene. The ends lost 6 bases at V and 5 bases at J; junction bases unmatched: 8. The CDR3 consists of 14 residues. This chain's CDR3 is CAISAGGSVTEAFF. As DNA, the CDR3 is TGTGCCATCAGCGCAGGGGGCTCGGTGACTGAAGCTTTCTTT.

There are many counts of this clonotype. The J gene is TRBJ2-7, the V gene TRBV10-1; 8 nucleotides line up with TRBD1. Germline CDR1 is WNHNN and CDR2 is SYGVQD (reference sequence). Trimming at V came to 0 bases and at J to 5 bases, leaving 0 bases not matched to a gene. The CDR3 runs to 13 residues. For the CDR3, the DNA is TGCGCCAGCAGTGAGTCGACAGGGGACGAGCAGTACTTC. Translation: CASSESTGDEQYF.

This chain links TRBV2 with TRBJ1-1, with D perhaps TRBD1 (6 bases). The CDR3 is 16 residues long. Germline assignment: CDR1 SNHLY and CDR2 FYNNEI. Between the trimmed V and J ends, which lost 4 bases and 3 bases, there was a span of 18 bases. The CDR3 DNA is TGTGCCAGCAGTGGGGGTACTAAAAGGGGGGACACTGAAGCTTTCTTT. Its translation: CASSGGTKRGDTEAFF. The variable domain in full, completed from reference TRBV2 and TRBJ1-1, reads EPEVTQTPSHQVTQMGQEVILRCVPISNHLYFYWYRQILGQKVEFLVSFYNNEISEKSEIFDDQFSVERPDGSNFTLKIRSTKLEDSAMYFCASSGGTKRGDTEAFFGQGTRLTVV.

The J gene is TRBJ2-5, the V gene TRBV5-1; D gene ambiguous. This CDR3 comprises 13 residues. V was trimmed by 4 bases and J by 0 bases, leaving 7 bases between them. Germline V gives CDR1 SGHRS, CDR2 YFSETQ. For the CDR3, the DNA is TGCGCCAGCAGCCCGAGGAACCAAGAGACCCAGTACTTC. It specifies CASSPRNQETQYF.

This clonotype was picked up a small number of times. This chain joins TRBV30 and TRBJ2-7; 7 bases match TRBD1. This CDR3 region has 15 residues. V was pared by 0 bases and J by 6 bases, with 11 bases of the junction left unmatched. Germline lookup yields CDR1 GTSNPN and CDR2 SVGIG (reference sequence). CDR3 amino acids: CAWSVFQGVRVEQYF. The DNA for the CDR3 is TGTGCCTGGAGTGTATTCCAGGGGGTTAGAGTCGAGCAGTACTTC.

This clonotype was observed at least ten times. In nucleotides, the CDR3 is TGTGCCAGCAGCTGGGGGGGGATAACCGGGGAGCTGTTTTTT. Translation: CASSWGGITGELFF. The chain joins TRBV6-2 or TRBV6-3 to TRBJ2-2, with 7 nucleotides matching TRBD2. The CDR3 consists of 14 residues. In germline, CDR1 is MNHEY, CDR2 SVGEGT. With 6 bases clipped from V and 5 bases from J, the junction kept 6 bases outside the gene matches.

V gene TRBV7-2 combines with J gene TRBJ2-7; the D is unclear. V lost 1 base to trimming and J lost 0 bases, with 10 bases between them. The CDR3 runs 15 residues. Germline assignment: CDR1 SGHTA and CDR2 FQGNSA. CDR3 nucleotides: TGTGCCAGCAGCTTAGGCAGCCAGAGCTCCTACGAGCAGTACTTC. Protein sequence: CASSLGSQSSYEQYF.

This clonotype was counted many times. The chain employs TRBV6-1 and TRBJ1-1; the D gene is possibly TRBD1 (5 bases). The CDR3 contains 16 residues. The germline V gene encodes CDR1 MNHNS and CDR2 SASEGT. Trimming took 0 bases from V and 0 from J, leaving 11 bases between them. The CDR3 spells CASSEAAGAVNTEAFF. The CDR3 nucleotides read TGTGCCAGCAGTGAAGCGGCCGGGGCGGTGAACACTGAAGCTTTCTTT.

The rearrangement links TRBV20-1 to TRBJ1-2; tentative D call: TRBD1 (6 bases). CDR3 length: 15 amino acids. Trimming left V 6 bases short and J 0 bases short, with 17 bases between. Germline V gives CDR1 DFQATT, CDR2 SNEGSKA (reference sequence). The CDR3 nucleotides are TGCAGTGCCGGAGGGGGGGCGAAAGCTAACTATGGCTACACCTTC. This codes for CSAGGGAKANYGYTF.

At least ten counts were recorded for this clonotype. This sequence joins TRBV10-3 and TRBJ2-7; 7 bases are a match to TRBD2. The length of the CDR3 is 14 residues. V gave up 6 bases and J gave up 4 bases; unmatched junction bases: 9. Per the germline V gene, CDR1 is ENHRY and CDR2 is SYGVKD. Here the CDR3 reads CAIRSGLAVYEQYF. CDR3 coding DNA: TGTGCCATCAGATCCGGGCTAGCGGTGTACGAGCAGTACTTC.

This clonotype was recorded many times. V is TRBV6-5 and J is TRBJ2-5; 12 nucleotides agree with TRBD2. The CDR3 has 15 residues. Looked up from germline, CDR1 is MNHEY and CDR2 is SVGAGI. V lost 6 bases, J lost 0 bases, and 2 bases stayed unmatched. The CDR3 loop is CASSRLAGDQETQYF. CDR3 nucleotide sequence: TGTGCCAGCAGCCGACTAGCGGGGGACCAAGAGACCCAGTACTTC.

The chain combines TRBV12-3 or TRBV12-4 with TRBJ1-2; 7 nucleotides align to TRBD1. The length of the CDR3 is 15 residues. V was clipped by 3 bases and J by 8 bases; unmatched bases: 12. The CDR3 nucleotides are TGTGCCAGCAGTTTCGAGAGACAGGGTTTAAGGGGCTACACCTTC. This sequence encodes CASSFERQGLRGYTF.

This clonotype was found a few times. J is TRBJ2-2 and V is TRBV2, with D possibly TRBD1 on 7 matching bases. V lost 8 bases and J 4 bases, leaving 17 bases between the germline ends. Per germline, CDR1 SNHLY and CDR2 FYNNEI. CDR3 size: 15 residues. The CDR3 DNA follows: TGTGCCAGCTATATTGTGGAGGGGGCCACCGGGGAGCTGTTTTTT. Protein sequence: CASYIVEGATGELFF.

This clonotype was seen repeatedly, ten times or more. The CDR3 coding sequence is TGTGCCAGCAGCCAAGGCCAGGGGTACGGTCAGCCCCAGCATTTT. This gives the protein CASSQGQGYGQPQHF. This sequence joins TRBV3-1 and TRBJ1-5, with D perhaps TRBD1 (6 bases). Trimming removed 1 base at V and 6 bases at J, with 13 bases between. The germline gives CDR1 LGHDT, CDR2 YNNKEL (reference sequence). The CDR3 runs 15 residues. Based on the CDR3 plus reference TRBV3-1 and TRBJ1-5, the full variable domain is DTAVSQTPKYLVTQMGNDKSIKCEQNLGHDTMYWYKQDSKKFLKIMFSYNNKELIINETVPNRFSPKSPDKAHLNLHINSLELGDSAVYFCASSQGQGYGQPQHFGDGTRLSIL.

The chain combines TRBV18 with TRBJ1-5; D ambiguous. The CDR3 runs to 16 residues. Trimming cost V 3 bases and J 5 bases, with 17 bases left between them. Germline CDR1 and CDR2: KGHSH and LQKENI. The CDR3 DNA is TGTGCCAGCTCACCTATTAGGTCCCAAACCGATCAGCCCCAGCATTTT. As protein: CASSPIRSQTDQPQHF.

The chain links TRBV30 to TRBJ2-2; D gene unclear. The V end lost 2 bases, the J end lost 13 bases, and 11 bases lay between the germline ends. The CDR3 length is 11 residues. Germline CDR1 reads GTSNPN; CDR2 reads SVGIG (reference sequence). The CDR3 DNA follows: TGTGCCTGGAGTCTGGCTTCGGGGCTGTTTTTT. Translation: CAWSLASGLFF.

There are many counts of this clonotype. This chain connects TRBV11-2 to TRBJ1-1; D is undetermined. The germline V and J ends were trimmed by 5 bases and 1 base, with 8 bases remaining between them. The CDR3 has 13 residues. In germline, CDR1 is SGHAT, CDR2 FQNNGV. The CDR3 loop is CASSPVRNTEAFF. The CDR3 nucleotides are TGTGCCAGCAGCCCCGTGAGGAACACTGAAGCTTTCTTT.

This clonotype was detected ten times or more. The chain links TRBV7-3 to TRBJ1-5, with unresolved D. V lost 2 bases, J lost 3 bases, and 11 bases lay in between. The CDR3 has 15 residues. CDR1 and CDR2 from the germline V gene are SGHTA and FQGTGA. CDR3 DNA sequence: TGTGCCAGCAGCTTACCGGAGGCGTACAATCAGCCCCAGCATTTT. Translating it yields CASSLPEAYNQPQHF.

This sequence joins TRBV6-2 or TRBV6-3 and TRBJ2-5, with D maybe TRBD1 (6 bases). Between the trimmed V and J ends, which lost 0 bases and 5 bases, there was a span of 16 bases. This CDR3 has 16 residues. The V gene's germline CDR1 is MNHEY and CDR2 SVGEGT. The CDR3 nucleotides read TGTGCCAGCAGTTACTCCCGCCCGACAGGCAGGGAGACCCAGTACTTC. Protein sequence: CASSYSRPTGRETQYF.

Many counts were recorded for this clonotype. The chain carries TRBV2 and TRBJ1-5, with D unresolved. V lost 9 bases to trimming and J lost 3 bases, with 12 bases between them. Germline CDR1 and CDR2: SNHLY and FYNNEI. The CDR3 has 13 amino acids. The CDR3 protein is CASRTDYNQPQHF. CDR3 nucleotide sequence: TGTGCCAGTCGGACGGATTACAATCAGCCCCAGCATTTT. Filled out from reference TRBV2 and TRBJ1-5, the complete variable domain reads EPEVTQTPSHQVTQMGQEVILRCVPISNHLYFYWYRQILGQKVEFLVSFYNNEISEKSEIFDDQFSVERPDGSNFTLKIRSTKLEDSAMYFCASRTDYNQPQHFGDGTRLSIL.

This clonotype was seen at least ten times. This chain links TRBV6-5 with TRBJ2-2, with D unresolved. V was pared by 0 bases and J by 2 bases, with 10 bases between. Germline V gene data show CDR1 as MNHEY and CDR2 as SVGAGI. The length of the CDR3 is 16 residues. CDR3 amino acids: CASSYSNRANTGELFF. In DNA, the CDR3 is TGTGCCAGCAGTTACTCGAATAGGGCTAACACCGGGGAGCTGTTTTTT.

Many counts were recorded for this clonotype. The chain employs TRBV5-1 and TRBJ1-1; a weak D match, TRBD1 (5 bases). This CDR3 has 13 amino acids. CDR1 SGHRS and CDR2 YFSETQ come from the germline V gene. The V end lost 4 bases, the J end lost 3 bases, and 10 bases lay between the germline ends. The CDR3 reads CASSRGVDTEAFF. In DNA form, the CDR3 reads TGCGCCAGCAGCCGGGGCGTCGACACTGAAGCTTTCTTT. The variable domain in full, with the rest retrieved from reference TRBV5-1 and TRBJ1-1, is KAGVTQTPRYLIKTRGQQVTLSCSPISGHRSVSWYQQTPGQGLQFLFEYFSETQRNKGNFPGRFSGRQFSNSRSEMNVSTLELGDSALYLCASSRGVDTEAFFGQGTRLTVV.

This clonotype was found many times. The V and J genes are TRBV11-2 and TRBJ1-2, with D unclear. The V end was cut by 3 bases, the J end by 8 bases, with 13 bases between. The CDR3 spans 13 residues. Germline V gives CDR1 SGHAT, CDR2 FQNNGV. CDR3 amino acids: CASSFGYSQGYTF. CDR3 nucleotides: TGTGCCAGCAGCTTCGGGTACAGTCAGGGCTACACCTTC.

J is TRBJ2-4 and V is TRBV6-1; 10 bases match TRBD2. Germline CDR1 MNHNS, CDR2 SASEGT. There are 14 residues in the CDR3. Trimming cost V 7 bases and J 12 bases; bases outside gene matches: 12. The chain's CDR3 is CASNGAAGGPSQYF. CDR3 in DNA: TGTGCCAGCAACGGGGCAGCGGGAGGGCCGTCTCAGTACTTC.

This clonotype has ten or more counts. This sequence joins TRBV12-3 or TRBV12-4 and TRBJ1-5, with TRBD1 identical over 7 bases. The V segment lost 7 bases and the J segment 4 bases; nucleotides outside the gene matches: 7. CDR3 length: 14 residues. The CDR3 spells CASTRAGQNQPQHF. CDR3 in DNA: TGTGCCAGCACCAGGGCGGGACAGAATCAGCCCCAGCATTTT.

This clonotype was counted ten times or more. This could be a read error, since a much larger clone is one nucleotide away. J is TRBJ1-2 and V is TRBV11-2, with 8 bases aligning to TRBD1. The CDR3 sequence is 14 residues long. V dropped 1 base and J dropped 4; count of bases not matched to a gene: 2. CDR1 and CDR2 (germline): SGHAT, FQNNGV. CDR3 bases: TGTGCCAGCAGCTTAGGACAGGGGATCTATGGCTACACCTTC. Its protein product is CASSLGQGIYGYTF.

The genes are TRBV12-5 and TRBJ2-5; 11 bases align to TRBD2. The V segment lost 5 bases and the J segment 2 bases; nucleotides outside the gene matches: 7. This CDR3 has 16 residues. CDR1 and CDR2 (germline): LGHNT, FRNRAP. CDR3 sequence: CASGAGTSGDQETQYF. CDR3 DNA sequence: TGTGCTAGTGGTGCCGGGACTAGCGGAGATCAAGAGACCCAGTACTTC.

This clonotype was recorded many times. The chain joins TRBV12-3 or TRBV12-4 to TRBJ2-5; 8 bases match TRBD1. V was clipped by 6 bases and J by 4 bases; unmatched bases: 7. The CDR3 is made up of 14 amino acids. Written as DNA, the CDR3 is TGTGCCAGCAGCCTCGGACAGGGTGCAGAGACCCAGTACTTC. This encodes CASSLGQGAETQYF.

This clonotype occurred many times. The CDR3 nucleotides are TGTGCCAGCAGTTGGGACAGCCGTACCTACTACGAGCAGTACTTC. Its protein is CASSWDSRTYYEQYF. The chain recombines TRBV6-5 with TRBJ2-7, with 7 bases aligning to TRBD1. Germline V lookup: CDR1 MNHEY, CDR2 SVGAGI. Trimming cost V 4 bases and J 3 bases; bases outside gene matches: 9. The CDR3 runs to 15 residues.

This clonotype was seen ten or more times. The V gene is TRBV12-3 or TRBV12-4, the J gene TRBJ1-5; 8 nucleotides agree with TRBD1. The junction had 6 bases not matched to a gene; V was cut back by 4 bases and J by 4 bases. This CDR3 region has 15 residues. The CDR3 spells CASSSPRTGNQPQHF. In DNA, the CDR3 is TGTGCCAGCAGTTCCCCGAGGACAGGGAATCAGCCCCAGCATTTT.